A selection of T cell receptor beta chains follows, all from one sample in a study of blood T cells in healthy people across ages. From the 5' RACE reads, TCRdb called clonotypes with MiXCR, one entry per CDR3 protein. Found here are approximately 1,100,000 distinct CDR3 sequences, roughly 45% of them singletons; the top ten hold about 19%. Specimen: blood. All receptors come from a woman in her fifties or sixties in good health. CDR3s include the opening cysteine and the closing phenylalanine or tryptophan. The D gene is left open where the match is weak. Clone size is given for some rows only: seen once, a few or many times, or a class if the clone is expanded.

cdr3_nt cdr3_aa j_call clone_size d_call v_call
TGCAGCGTTGGGGACGGGATGAACACTGAAGCTTTCTTT CSVGDGMNTEAFF TRBJ1-1 - - TRBV29-1
TGTGCCAGCAGACTCATATACAATATCGGGGGATCCATGAACACTGAAGCTTTCTTT CASRLIYNIGGSMNTEAFF TRBJ1-1 - - TRBV28
TGTGCCAGCAGTTTTCCCGGGACCCAGGAGTACTTC CASSFPGTQEYF TRBJ2-5 - - TRBV12-3/TRBV12-4
TGTGCCAGCAGCTCTACCGGGACAGCTAATGAAAAACTGTTTTTT CASSSTGTANEKLFF TRBJ1-4 few TRBD1 TRBV7-8
TGTGCCAGCAGTTTAGAGGGTCGAAGCTCCTACGAGCAGTACTTC CASSLEGRSSYEQYF TRBJ2-7 - - TRBV27
TGTGCCAGCAGCCAAGACTTCCTAACTAGCGGGAGGGCCAGTCCTGTCGATGAGCAGTTCTTC CASSQDFLTSGRASPVDEQFF TRBJ2-1 - TRBD2 TRBV14
TGCAGCGTTGAAATAGGGCTAGCGGGAGAGGCGGGCGAGCAGTACTTC CSVEIGLAGEAGEQYF TRBJ2-7 - TRBD2 TRBV29-1
TGTGCCAGCAGTGAAGCATCATACCAAGAGACCCAGTACTTC CASSEASYQETQYF TRBJ2-5 - - TRBV6-1
TGTGCCAGCAGCTTAAAGCCTAGTGGGGAGACCCAGTACTTC CASSLKPSGETQYF TRBJ2-5 - - TRBV7-6
TGTGCCACCGCGGAACCGGGGGTCCAAGAGACCCAGTACTTC CATAEPGVQETQYF TRBJ2-5 - - TRBV10-3
TGTGCCAGCAGTGAAGCTGATAGCGGGGGGAGCGAGCAGTACTTC CASSEADSGGSEQYF TRBJ2-7 - TRBD2 TRBV6-1
TGTGCCAGCAGTGAAATAGCCCGGGGGAACACTGAAGCTTTCTTT CASSEIARGNTEAFF TRBJ1-1 - - TRBV6-1
TGCAGCGCAGCGGGACTTTACGAGCAGTACTTC CSAAGLYEQYF TRBJ2-7 many TRBD2 TRBV29-1
TGCAGCGTTGATACGGGACTCTCAGGGACGGGGGCCAACGTCCTGACTTTC CSVDTGLSGTGANVLTF TRBJ2-6 - - TRBV29-1
TGTGCGACTGGAGTTGAGCAGTTCTTC CATGVEQFF TRBJ2-1 - - TRBV28
TGTGCCACCAGCAAAAGGACAGGGCCCTGGGGGGGGTCCCCTTCCTACGAGCAGTACTTC CATSKRTGPWGGSPSYEQYF TRBJ2-7 - - TRBV15
TGTGCCAGCAGCTCGCTCCGGGGACAACAGGGATTTTACGAGCAGTACTTC CASSSLRGQQGFYEQYF TRBJ2-7 once - TRBV11-2
TGTGCCAGCAGCTTAGGTTTCCGGAATGAAAAACTGTTTTTT CASSLGFRNEKLFF TRBJ1-4 - - TRBV11-2
TGTGCCAGCAGCTCCTACGCTAGCACAGATACGCAGTATTTT CASSSYASTDTQYF TRBJ2-3 - - TRBV5-5
TGTGCCAGTAGACTACAGACGGGCCCTTCGAAATACGAGCAGTACTTC CASRLQTGPSKYEQYF TRBJ2-7 - - TRBV19
TGCGCCAGCAGCTTGGAGGCAGATACGCAGTATTTT CASSLEADTQYF TRBJ2-3 many - TRBV5-1
TGCAGTGCCAGAGGACAGTACAATGAGCAGTACTTC CSARGQYNEQYF TRBJ2-7 - - TRBV20-1
TGCGCCAGCAGCCAAGGGTCAGATACCCTCAAGGATACGCAGTATTTT CASSQGSDTLKDTQYF TRBJ2-3 - - TRBV4-3
TGTGCCAGCAGCCAATCCTCGGGGGCCAATCAGCCCCAGCATTTT CASSQSSGANQPQHF TRBJ1-5 - - TRBV4-2
TGTGCCAGCAGTTTAGGACTAGCGGGAGGCCGGGGGGAGCAGTTCTTC CASSLGLAGGRGEQFF TRBJ2-1 - TRBD2 TRBV12-3/TRBV12-4
TGTGCCAGCAGTTTACTGGGAGGCGCGATCCAAGAGACCCAGTACTTC CASSLLGGAIQETQYF TRBJ2-5 - - TRBV28
TGTGCCACCAGCAACCAGAGCCTAGCGCGGGACTTAGGGCAGTTCTTC CATSNQSLARDLGQFF TRBJ2-1 many - TRBV15
TGTGCCACCAGCGGCGGCAGGGGTTTAGACGAGCAGTACTTC CATSGGRGLDEQYF TRBJ2-7 - - TRBV10-3
TGTGCCAGCAGCCGCGAGGGGGGGACATTCCACAATGAGCAGTTCTTC CASSREGGTFHNEQFF TRBJ2-1 - - TRBV7-3
TGTGCCAGCTCACCCTCATCCGGGGGCGGGTCGGGAGAGACCCAGTACTTC CASSPSSGGGSGETQYF TRBJ2-5 few - TRBV18
TGTGCCAGCAGCCAAGATCTGGCAGGGATCTCCTACAATGAGCAGTTCTTC CASSQDLAGISYNEQFF TRBJ2-1 few - TRBV4-2
TGTGCCAGCACCCAAGGGGGATTAGGTCAGCCCCAGCATTTT CASTQGGLGQPQHF TRBJ1-5 - - TRBV12-3/TRBV12-4
TGCGCCAACAGCTTGAAACTCCATAGCTCCTACGAGCAGTACTTC CANSLKLHSSYEQYF TRBJ2-7 - - TRBV5-1
TGTGCCAGCAGGCGGGAGGGAACCATGAACACTGAGGCTTTCTTT CASRREGTMNTEAFF TRBJ1-1 - - TRBV7-9
TGTGCCAGCAGCACTTCGACAGGACAACAAGAGACCCAGTACTTC CASSTSTGQQETQYF TRBJ2-5 - - TRBV7-6
TGTGCCAGCAGCTTTAGCGGGAGGAGCTCCTACAATGAGCAGTTCTTC CASSFSGRSSYNEQFF TRBJ2-1 - TRBD2 TRBV11-2
TGCGCCAGCAGCTTCGGGAGTGGTATGGGGTATGAGCAGTTCTTC CASSFGSGMGYEQFF TRBJ2-1 - - TRBV5-1
TGCAGTGCTAGTAACAGCGGGTTGAATCAGCCCCAGCATTTT CSASNSGLNQPQHF TRBJ1-5 - - TRBV20-1
TGTGCCATCAGTGGGGGGAGGGACGAGCAGTACTTC CAISGGRDEQYF TRBJ2-7 few TRBD2 TRBV10-3
TGTGCCAGCAGTTACGGACAGGGGACCTACGAGCAGTACTTC CASSYGQGTYEQYF TRBJ2-7 few TRBD1 TRBV6-5
TGCAGTGCTAGAGTCGGGACCCTCTGGGGAGCTTTCTTT CSARVGTLWGAFF TRBJ1-1 - - TRBV20-1
TGTGCCAGCAGCCCAACGACTAGCTACACAGATACGCAGTATTTT CASSPTTSYTDTQYF TRBJ2-3 - TRBD2 TRBV4-2
TGCAGCGTTCTCGGGATAGCGGGAGACACGACAGATACGCAGTATTTT CSVLGIAGDTTDTQYF TRBJ2-3 many TRBD2 TRBV29-1